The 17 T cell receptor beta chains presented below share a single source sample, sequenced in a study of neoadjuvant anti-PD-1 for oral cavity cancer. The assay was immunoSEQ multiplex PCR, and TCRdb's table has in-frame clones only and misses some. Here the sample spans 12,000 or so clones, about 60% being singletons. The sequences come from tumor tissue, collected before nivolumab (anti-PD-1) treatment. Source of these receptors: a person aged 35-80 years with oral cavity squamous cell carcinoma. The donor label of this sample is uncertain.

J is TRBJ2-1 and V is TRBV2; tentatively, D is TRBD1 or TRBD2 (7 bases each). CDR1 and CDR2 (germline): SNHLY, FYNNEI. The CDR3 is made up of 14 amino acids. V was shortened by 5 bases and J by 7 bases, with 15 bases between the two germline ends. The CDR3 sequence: CASSREGARNEQFF. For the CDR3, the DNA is TGTGCCAGCAGTAGGGAGGGGGCGCGGAATGAGCAGTTCTTC.

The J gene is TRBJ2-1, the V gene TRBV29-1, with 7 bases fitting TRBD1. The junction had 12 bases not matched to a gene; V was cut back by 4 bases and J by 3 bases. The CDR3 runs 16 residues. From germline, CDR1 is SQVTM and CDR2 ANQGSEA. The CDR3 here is CSVVRQPGQLYNEQFF. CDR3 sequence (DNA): TGCAGCGTTGTTAGGCAACCGGGACAGCTCTACAATGAGCAGTTCTTC.

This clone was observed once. The CDR3 region has the DNA TGTGCCAGCCTACAGGGGAGCAATCAGCCCCAGCATTTT. Residues: CASLQGSNQPQHF. The rearrangement uses TRBV6-1 and TRBJ1-5, with 7 bases that match TRBD1. CDR3 length: 13 amino acids. V was pared by 8 bases and J by 1 base, with 2 bases of the junction left unmatched. Germline CDR1 is MNHNS and CDR2 is SASEGT.

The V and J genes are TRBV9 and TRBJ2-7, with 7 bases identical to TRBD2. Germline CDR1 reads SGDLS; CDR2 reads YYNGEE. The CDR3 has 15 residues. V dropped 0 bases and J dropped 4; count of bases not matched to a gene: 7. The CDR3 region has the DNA TGTGCCAGCAGCGTAGGCGGGGGTGTGCGATACGAGCAGTACTTC. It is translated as CASSVGGGVRYEQYF.

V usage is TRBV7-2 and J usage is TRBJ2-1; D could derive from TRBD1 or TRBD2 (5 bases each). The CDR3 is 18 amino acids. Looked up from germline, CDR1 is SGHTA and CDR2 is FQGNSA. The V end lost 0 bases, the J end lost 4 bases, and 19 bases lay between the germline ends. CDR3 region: CASSLARRGPSQYNEQFF. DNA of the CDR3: TGTGCCAGCAGCTTAGCTCGACGGGGCCCCAGCCAATACAATGAGCAGTTCTTC. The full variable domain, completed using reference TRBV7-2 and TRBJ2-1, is GAGVSQSPSNKVTEKGKDVELRCDPISGHTALYWYRQSLGQGLEFLIYFQGNSAPDKSGLPSDRFSAERTGGSVSTLTIQRTQQEDSAVYLCASSLARRGPSQYNEQFFGPGTRLTVL.

The CDR3 DNA sequence: TGCGCCAGCAGCCTTAACCTCCAGGGAAACTATGGCTACACCTTC. It codes for CASSLNLQGNYGYTF. The chain uses TRBV4-1 and TRBJ1-2; D is possibly TRBD1 (5 bases). CDR1 and CDR2 (germline): MGHRA, YSYEKL. V lost 4 bases and J 2 bases, leaving 14 bases between the germline ends. The CDR3 has 15 amino acids.

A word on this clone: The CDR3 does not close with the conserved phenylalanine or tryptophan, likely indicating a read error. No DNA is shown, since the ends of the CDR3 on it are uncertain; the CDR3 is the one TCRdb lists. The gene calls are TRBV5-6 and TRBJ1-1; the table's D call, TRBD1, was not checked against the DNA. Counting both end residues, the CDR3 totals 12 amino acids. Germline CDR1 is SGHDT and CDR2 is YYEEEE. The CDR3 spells CASSLSGRQGTI.

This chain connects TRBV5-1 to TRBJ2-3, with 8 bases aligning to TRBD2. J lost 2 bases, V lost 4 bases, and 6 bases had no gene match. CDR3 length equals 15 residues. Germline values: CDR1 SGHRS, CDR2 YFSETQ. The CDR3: CASSNRGGYTDTQYF. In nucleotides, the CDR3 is TGCGCCAGCAGCAACCGCGGGGGGTACACAGATACGCAGTATTTT. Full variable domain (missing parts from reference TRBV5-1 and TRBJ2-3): KAGVTQTPRYLIKTRGQQVTLSCSPISGHRSVSWYQQTPGQGLQFLFEYFSETQRNKGNFPGRFSGRQFSNSRSEMNVSTLELGDSALYLCASSNRGGYTDTQYFGPGTRLTVL.

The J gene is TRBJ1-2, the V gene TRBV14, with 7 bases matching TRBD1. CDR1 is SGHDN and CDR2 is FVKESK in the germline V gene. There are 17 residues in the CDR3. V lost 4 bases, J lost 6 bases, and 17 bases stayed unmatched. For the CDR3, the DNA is TGTGCCAGCAGCCGAAAAAGAGGGGCAGGGGGTTTCGATGGCTACACCTTC. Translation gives CASSRKRGAGGFDGYTF.

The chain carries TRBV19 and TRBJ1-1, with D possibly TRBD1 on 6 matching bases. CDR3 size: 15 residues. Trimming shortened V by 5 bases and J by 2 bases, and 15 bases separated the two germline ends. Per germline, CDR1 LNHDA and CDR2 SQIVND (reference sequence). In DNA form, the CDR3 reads TGTGCCAGTAGTTCCAGGACAGCGATAAACACTGAAGCTTTCTTT. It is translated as CASSSRTAINTEAFF.

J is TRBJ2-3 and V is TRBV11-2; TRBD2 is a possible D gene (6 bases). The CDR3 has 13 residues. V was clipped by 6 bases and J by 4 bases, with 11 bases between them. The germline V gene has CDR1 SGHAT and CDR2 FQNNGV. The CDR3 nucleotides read TGTGCCAGCAGTTCGACGGGAGCAGATACGCAGTATTTT. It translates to CASSSTGADTQYF. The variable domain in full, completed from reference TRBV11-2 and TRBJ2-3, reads EAGVAQSPRYKIIEKRQSVAFWCNPISGHATLYWYQQILGQGPKLLIQFQNNGVVDDSQLPKDRFSAERLKGVDSTLKIQPAKLEDSAVYLCASSSTGADTQYFGPGTRLTVL.

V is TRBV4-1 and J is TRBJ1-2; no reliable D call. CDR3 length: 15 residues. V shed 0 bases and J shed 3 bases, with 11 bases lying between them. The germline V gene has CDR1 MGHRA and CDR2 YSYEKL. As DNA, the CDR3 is TGCGCCAGCAGCCAAGATGGAACAAAATACTATGGCTACACCTTC. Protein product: CASSQDGTKYYGYTF.

CDR3 sequence (DNA): TGTGCCAGCAGCTTCCGGGGGTACACAGATACGCAGTATTTT. The encoded protein is CASSFRGYTDTQYF. This chain joins TRBV13 and TRBJ2-3; weak D call: TRBD2 (6 bases). Germline V gene data show CDR1 as PRHDT and CDR2 as FYEKMQ (reference sequence). The CDR3 extends over 14 amino acids. The germline V and J ends were trimmed by 3 bases and 2 bases, with 9 bases remaining between them.

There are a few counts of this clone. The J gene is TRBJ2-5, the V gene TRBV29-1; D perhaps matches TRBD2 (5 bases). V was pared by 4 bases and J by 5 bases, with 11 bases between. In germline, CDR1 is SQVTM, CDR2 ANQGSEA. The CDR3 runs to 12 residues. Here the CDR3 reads CSVVRVGETQYF. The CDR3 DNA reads TGCAGCGTTGTGAGGGTGGGGGAGACCCAGTACTTC.

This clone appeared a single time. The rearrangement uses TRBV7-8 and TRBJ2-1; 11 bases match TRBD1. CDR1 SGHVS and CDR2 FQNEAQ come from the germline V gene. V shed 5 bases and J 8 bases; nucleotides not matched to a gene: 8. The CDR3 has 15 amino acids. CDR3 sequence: CASSPPGQGAYEQFF. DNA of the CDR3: TGTGCCAGCAGCCCCCCCGGACAGGGGGCTTATGAGCAGTTCTTC.

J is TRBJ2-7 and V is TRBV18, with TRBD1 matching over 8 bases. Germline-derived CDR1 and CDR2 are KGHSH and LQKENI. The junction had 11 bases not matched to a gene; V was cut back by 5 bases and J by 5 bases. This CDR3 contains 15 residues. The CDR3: CASSKRGPGGDEQYF. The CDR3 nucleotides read TGTGCCAGCTCAAAAAGGGGGCCAGGGGGCGACGAGCAGTACTTC.

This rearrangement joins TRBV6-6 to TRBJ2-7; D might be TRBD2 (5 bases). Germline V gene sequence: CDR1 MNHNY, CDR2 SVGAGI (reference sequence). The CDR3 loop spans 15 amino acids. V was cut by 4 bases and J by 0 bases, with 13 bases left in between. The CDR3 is CASSFVGISSYEQYF. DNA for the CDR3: TGTGCCAGCAGTTTCGTCGGGATAAGCTCCTACGAGCAGTACTTC.